These 21 T cell receptor beta chains originate from one sample sequenced in a study of T cell responses to AZD1222 COVID-19 vaccine. Libraries were prepared by immunoSEQ multiplex PCR; TCRdb keeps only in-frame clonotypes and omits some of them. Found here are roughly 200,000 clones, roughly 92% of them singletons; the top ten hold around 3%. The source material was peripheral blood, sampled 28 days after the second AZD1222 dose. The receptors originated from an adult who received the AZD1222 COVID-19 vaccine.

The gene calls are TRBV6-5 and TRBJ2-6; no firm D call. Germline V gene data show CDR1 as MNHEY and CDR2 as SVGAGI. The CDR3 runs to 14 residues. V was clipped by 6 bases and J by 0 bases, with 6 bases between them. The CDR3 sequence: CASRRSSGANVLTF. In DNA, the CDR3 is TGTGCCAGCAGGAGATCCTCTGGGGCCAACGTCCTGACTTTC.

The table lists this clone with a count of one. The V and J genes are TRBV11-2 and TRBJ2-1; 7 nucleotides line up with TRBD1. CDR3 length equals 15 residues. Germline CDR1 is SGHAT and CDR2 is FQNNGV. The J segment lost 2 bases and the V segment lost 1 base, leaving 2 bases of the junction unmatched. CDR3 sequence reads: CASSLAQGAYNEQFF. The CDR3 nucleotides are TGTGCCAGCAGCTTAGCGCAGGGGGCCTACAATGAGCAGTTCTTC.

The chain joins TRBV30 to TRBJ2-1, with a possible D match to TRBD2 (5 bases). V lost 2 bases and J lost 7, with 9 bases in between. The V gene's germline CDR1 is GTSNPN and CDR2 SVGIG (reference sequence). The CDR3 is 12 amino acids. The CDR3 DNA is TGTGCCTGGAGTACGAGAGGGAATGAGCAGTTCTTC. It codes for CAWSTRGNEQFF.

The rearrangement links TRBV15 to TRBJ2-7; TRBD1 matches at 8 bases. The CDR3 spans 15 residues. J lost 2 bases, V lost 5 bases, and 8 bases had no gene match. In germline, CDR1 is LNHNV, CDR2 YYDKDF (reference sequence). CDR3 residues: CATSHGQGVPYEQYF. The CDR3 bases are TGTGCCACCAGCCATGGACAGGGAGTACCCTACGAGCAGTACTTC.

As to this clone: Other DNA sequences in this specimen translate into the identical CDR3. The chain carries TRBV6-5 and TRBJ2-7; D is unresolved. In germline, CDR1 is MNHEY, CDR2 SVGAGI. The CDR3 runs 14 residues. The V gene lost 0 bases and the J gene lost 1 base, with 7 bases spanning the gap. Written as DNA, the CDR3 is TGTGCCAGCAGTTACTCGCGGTCTTCCTACGAGCAGTACTTC. Protein: CASSYSRSSYEQYF.

With respect to this clone: At the DNA level, this CDR3 is encoded by other sequences in the same sample as well. The V gene is TRBV3-1 (or the pseudogene TRBV3-2), the J gene TRBJ1-4; the D gene is possibly TRBD1 (5 bases). Germline V CDR1 and CDR2: LGHDT, YNNKEL (reference sequence). V lost 4 bases, J lost 5 bases, and 8 bases lay in between. This CDR3 comprises 13 residues. CDR3 nucleotide sequence: TGTGCCAGCAGCCGCCGGGGCAATGAAAAACTGTTTTTT. This codes for CASSRRGNEKLFF.

The chain carries TRBV7-2 and TRBJ2-7; maybe TRBD2 (5 bases). Trimming removed 0 bases from V and 4 bases from J, with 7 bases in between. Germline CDR1 reads SGHTA; CDR2 reads FQGNSA. CDR3 length: 13 residues. CDR3 loop: CASSLAQRYEQYF. The CDR3 DNA follows: TGTGCCAGCAGCTTAGCGCAGCGGTACGAGCAGTACTTC.

This clone was recorded once. The chain is built from TRBV5-8 and TRBJ1-1; a possible D gene is TRBD1 (6 bases). Germline CDR1 SGHTS, CDR2 YDEGEE. The CDR3 has 12 residues. Deletions cut 8 bases from V and 0 bases from J, with 8 bases between. In nucleotides, the CDR3 is TGTGCCAGGACAGGTCTGAACACTGAAGCTTTCTTT. Protein: CARTGLNTEAFF.

V gene TRBV6-5 combines with J gene TRBJ1-4, with D unclear. The germline V and J ends were trimmed by 6 bases and 7 bases, with 18 bases remaining between them. The CDR3 consists of 15 residues. Germline CDR1 reads MNHEY; CDR2 reads SVGAGI. CDR3 sequence reads: CASSRAPEGIEKLFF. CDR3 sequence (DNA): TGTGCCAGCAGCCGGGCCCCCGAAGGGATTGAAAAACTGTTTTTT.

This clone was counted a few times. The V and J genes are TRBV28 and TRBJ1-3; 8 bases line up with TRBD1. Looked up from germline, CDR1 is MDHEN and CDR2 is SYDVKM. The CDR3 extends over 14 amino acids. V lost 6 bases to trimming and J lost 5 bases; unmatched junction nucleotides: 6. The CDR3 is CASSLTGARNTIYF. The CDR3 nucleotides are TGTGCCAGCAGCTTGACAGGGGCTCGAAACACCATATATTTT. Together with reference TRBV28 and TRBJ1-3, the CDR3 gives the full variable domain: DVKVTQSSRYLVKRTGEKVFLECVQDMDHENMFWYRQDPGLGLRLIYFSYDVKMKEKGDIPEGYSVSREKKERFSLILESASTNQTSMYLCASSLTGARNTIYFGEGSWLTVV.

The table lists this clone with a count of one. The chain combines TRBV10-3 with TRBJ1-5; D gene ambiguous. CDR3 length: 13 residues. Per the germline V gene, CDR1 is ENHRY and CDR2 is SYGVKD. Trimming removed 0 bases from V and 7 bases from J, with 7 bases in between. For the CDR3, the DNA is TGTGCCATCAGTGAGTCGACGGGACAGCCCCAGCATTTT. The encoded protein is CAISESTGQPQHF.

The V and J genes are TRBV7-3 and TRBJ1-6; the D gene is possibly TRBD1 (5 bases). Germline-derived CDR1 and CDR2 are SGHTA and FQGTGA. The V gene lost 4 bases and the J gene lost 8 bases, with 9 bases spanning the gap. The CDR3 runs to 13 residues. The chain's CDR3 is CASSWGGHSPLHF. The CDR3 nucleotides are TGTGCCAGCAGCTGGGGGGGACATTCACCCCTCCACTTT. Full variable domain (remainder filled in from reference TRBV7-3 and TRBJ1-6): GAGVSQTPSNKVTEKGKYVELRCDPISGHTALYWYRQSLGQGPEFLIYFQGTGAADDSGLPNDRFFAVRPEGSVSTLKIQRTERGDSAVYLCASSWGGHSPLHFGNGTRLTVT.

The chain is built from TRBV9 and TRBJ2-3, with 8 positions matching TRBD1. V gave up 4 bases and J gave up 12 bases; unmatched junction bases: 13. Germline loops: CDR1 SGDLS, CDR2 YYNGEE. The CDR3 totals 14 residues. CDR3 amino acids: CASSPWTGRLPQYF. In DNA form, the CDR3 reads TGTGCCAGCAGCCCCTGGACAGGGAGGCTTCCTCAGTATTTT.

The sample holds one count of this clone. The rearrangement uses TRBV5-6 and TRBJ2-1; 7 bases map to TRBD2. Looked up from germline, CDR1 is SGHDT and CDR2 is YYEEEE. The CDR3 is 17 amino acids. The V gene end was trimmed by 4 bases and the J gene end by 7 bases; junction bases not matched to a gene: 17. This CDR3 is CASSRVDGTMVINEQFF. As DNA, the CDR3 is TGTGCCAGCAGCCGCGTAGATGGGACTATGGTAATAAATGAGCAGTTCTTC.

The V and J genes are TRBV6-6 and TRBJ2-5, with a weak D call TRBD1 (5 bases). This CDR3 is 15 amino acids long. The germline V and J ends were trimmed by 4 bases and 4 bases, with 16 bases remaining between them. Per germline, CDR1 MNHNY and CDR2 SVGAGI (reference sequence). CDR3 bases: TGTGCCAGCAGTTCTCTCCGCGCCCAGGGAGAGACCCAGTACTTC. It translates to CASSSLRAQGETQYF.

J is TRBJ2-7 and V is TRBV7-3; possibly TRBD1 or TRBD2 for D (6 bases each). This CDR3 has 15 residues. V was cut by 5 bases and J by 6 bases, with 20 bases left in between. Germline V gene data show CDR1 as SGHTA and CDR2 as FQGTGA. The CDR3 loop is CASSRFGQLGGEQYF. As DNA, the CDR3 is TGTGCCAGCAGCCGTTTCGGACAGCTGGGGGGCGAGCAGTACTTC.

The V and J genes are TRBV27 and TRBJ2-7, with 11 bases fitting TRBD2. CDR3 length: 14 residues. V was clipped by 5 bases and J by 1 base; unmatched bases: 1. Germline-derived CDR1 and CDR2 are MNHEY and SMNVEV (reference sequence). CDR3 DNA sequence: TGTGCCAGCAGTCGACTAGCGGGATCCTACGAGCAGTACTTC. This sequence encodes CASSRLAGSYEQYF.

CDR3 amino acids: CASSPNGGNEQFF. DNA for the CDR3: TGTGCCAGCAGCCCAAACGGGGGTAATGAGCAGTTCTTC. The chain couples TRBV11-3 to TRBJ2-1, with D maybe TRBD2 (6 bases). Germline V gene sequence: CDR1 SGHNT, CDR2 YENEEA. CDR3 size: 13 residues. V dropped 5 bases and J dropped 7 bases, with 12 bases sitting between them.

This clone was detected once. The chain links TRBV5-4 to TRBJ1-2; no clear D gene. The CDR3 is 14 residues long. Germline lookup yields CDR1 SGHNT and CDR2 YYREEE (reference sequence). The ends were cut back, 0 bases at V and 4 bases at J, with 10 bases in the middle. CDR3 amino acids: CASSLAWQSYGYTF. CDR3 DNA sequence: TGTGCCAGCAGCTTGGCTTGGCAGAGCTATGGCTACACCTTC.

V usage is TRBV6-4 and J usage is TRBJ2-3; a possible D gene is TRBD2 (6 bases). The V end lost 11 bases, the J end lost 6 bases, and 21 bases lay between the germline ends. The CDR3 totals 14 residues. Germline CDR1 reads MRHNA; CDR2 reads SNTAGT. For the CDR3, the DNA is TGTGCCTCTTCTAGGAGGGGCGAAGCGGATACGCAGTATTTT. As protein: CASSRRGEADTQYF.

The rearrangement uses TRBV28 and TRBJ2-5, with 8 bases that match TRBD2. J lost 5 bases, V lost 5 bases, and 7 bases had no gene match. The CDR3 spans 14 residues. CDR1 MDHEN and CDR2 SYDVKM come from the germline V gene. CDR3 DNA sequence: TGTGCCAGCAGTCCCTCAAGCGGGAGTGAGACCCAGTACTTC. This gives the protein CASSPSSGSETQYF.